This T cell receptor (beta chain) originates from a study of cytomegalovirus exposure and HLA in healthy donors. Broader study findings: Rare sequences made up most TCRs, while some public TCRs were found in many donors. Roughly uniform depth of sequencing across donors was assumed in presence/absence analyses.

This clone has just a few counts. The antigen is undetermined. Germline CDR1 reads MNHEY; CDR2 reads SMNVEV (reference sequence). The CDR3 is 15 residues long. The ends lost 2 bases at V and 6 bases at J; junction bases unmatched: 5. The PCR had 60 Vbeta and 13 Jbeta primers. Libraries were prepared by immunoSEQ multiplex PCR; TCRdb keeps only in-frame clonotypes and omits some of them. The sample consists of about 160,000 clones, 65% to 85% of them appearing once. The origin of this receptor is a woman between 45 and 65 years old in good health and CMV-seropositive. The sequenced sample was PBMCs. V and J are TRBV27 and TRBJ2-2, with TRBD2 matching over 8 bases. Written as DNA, the CDR3 is TGTGCCAGCAGTTTAAGGGGACTAGGTGCCGGGGAGCTGTTTTTT. Its translation: CASSLRGLGAGELFF.